Following are 30 T cell receptor beta chains from one sample sequenced in a study of cytomegalovirus exposure and HLA in healthy donors. The PCR was carried out with 60 Vbeta primers and 13 Jbeta primers. This table comes from immunoSEQ multiplex PCR, and its TCRdb copy is limited to in-frame clones, with some not included. The sample lists tens of thousands of clones; about three quarters were seen once. Sequenced sample: PBMCs. These receptors all stem from a man aged 18-30 years in good health and CMV-seronegative.

This chain links TRBV7-9 with TRBJ2-1; weak D call: TRBD2 (6 bases). CDR3 length: 9 residues. Trimming pared 8 bases from V and 10 bases from J, leaving 6 bases between. Germline loops: CDR1 SEHNR, CDR2 FQNEAQ (reference sequence). The chain's CDR3 is CASGGEQFF. The CDR3 coding sequence is TGTGCCAGCGGAGGGGAGCAGTTCTTC. The whole variable domain, remainder taken from reference TRBV7-9 and TRBJ2-1, is DTGVSQNPRHKITKRGQNVTFRCDPISEHNRLYWYRQTLGQGPEFLTYFQNEAQLEKSRLLSDRFSAERPKGSFSTLEIQRTEQGDSAMYLCASGGEQFFGPGTRLTVL.

This chain uses TRBV5-8 with TRBJ2-1; no clear D. With 5 bases removed from V and 0 bases from J, the gap between germline ends came to 15 bases. There are 16 residues in the CDR3. The germline gives CDR1 SGHTS, CDR2 YDEGEE. CDR3 nucleotides: TGTGCCAGCAGTCTGAGTCTCACGAGCTCCTACAATGAGCAGTTCTTC. Protein: CASSLSLTSSYNEQFF.

Comments on this clone: Within the sample, other DNA sequences also encode this same CDR3. V and J are TRBV4-3 and TRBJ1-5; possible D gene TRBD1, 5 bases. This CDR3 is 13 amino acids long. Trimming cost V 0 bases and J 6 bases, with 6 bases left between them. Germline V gene sequence: CDR1 LGHNA, CDR2 YSLEER. CDR3 DNA sequence: TGCGCCAGCAGCCAAGATAGGGGTCAGCCCCAGCATTTT. Residues: CASSQDRGQPQHF.

This clone was seen more than once but under ten times. The genes are TRBV10-3 and TRBJ1-1; D is uncertain. CDR1 and CDR2 (germline): ENHRY, SYGVKD. The CDR3 sequence is 15 residues long. Trimming pared 3 bases from V and 1 base from J, leaving 12 bases between. The CDR3 DNA sequence: TGTGCCATCAGTGATCGGGGAGGAGGGAACACTGAAGCTTTCTTT. It specifies CAISDRGGGNTEAFF.

This sequence joins TRBV5-6 and TRBJ1-2; D gene ambiguous. Germline CDR1 reads SGHDT; CDR2 reads YYEEEE. The CDR3 covers 13 residues. V was trimmed by 2 bases and J by 1 base, leaving 6 bases between them. CDR3 protein: CASSFGSNYGYTF. In nucleotides, the CDR3 is TGTGCCAGCAGCTTTGGTAGTAACTATGGCTACACCTTC.

V gene TRBV12-1 combines with J gene TRBJ1-2; the listed D gene, TRBD1, was not tested against the DNA. TRBV12-1 is designated a pseudogene. The CDR3 spans 16 residues. The CDR3 sequence is CASSFRDRTGCYGYTF. Here the CDR3 DNA reads TGTGCCAGCAGCTTCCGAGACAGGACTGGTTGCTATGGCTACACCTTC.

The chain carries TRBV4-3 and TRBJ1-1, with TRBD1 matching over 8 bases. V shed 1 base and J 4 bases; nucleotides not matched to a gene: 8. The length of the CDR3 is 16 residues. Germline lookup yields CDR1 LGHNA and CDR2 YSLEER. The CDR3 region is CASSQVALTGGTEAFF. The CDR3 bases are TGCGCCAGCAGCCAAGTTGCACTCACAGGGGGCACTGAAGCTTTCTTT.

CDR3 DNA: TGTGCCACCAGCAGACCTACCTTCGCTGAAGCTTTCTTT. Translating it yields CATSRPTFAEAFF. The chain links TRBV15 to TRBJ1-1; D gene uncertain. Germline CDR1 is LNHNV and CDR2 is YYDKDF (reference sequence). The CDR3 consists of 13 residues. V lost 2 bases to trimming and J lost 6 bases, with 10 bases between them.

There are a few counts of this clone. The chain is built from TRBV7-9 and TRBJ1-1; 7 bases are shared with TRBD1. The germline gives CDR1 SEHNR, CDR2 FQNEAQ (reference sequence). The V segment lost 1 base and the J segment 7 bases; nucleotides outside the gene matches: 9. The CDR3 has 15 residues. In nucleotides, the CDR3 is TGTGCCAGCAGCTTAGGAGTAGGGGGCGGTTTTGAAGCTTTCTTT. This translates into CASSLGVGGGFEAFF.

The gene calls are TRBV19 and TRBJ1-5, with TRBD1 as a possible D gene (5 bases). Trimming removed 6 bases from V and 0 bases from J, with 9 bases in between. Germline-derived CDR1 and CDR2 are LNHDA and SQIVND (reference sequence). This CDR3 region has 14 residues. As DNA, the CDR3 is TGTGCCAGTAGGGGGCAGTATAGCAATCAGCCCCAGCATTTT. Encoded protein: CASRGQYSNQPQHF.

The CDR3 reads CASSQPGQGNEQYF. The CDR3 bases are TGCGCCAGCAGCCAGCCTGGACAGGGTAACGAGCAGTACTTC. This sequence joins TRBV5-1 and TRBJ2-7; 8 bases agree with TRBD1. This CDR3 region has 14 residues. Trimming cost V 4 bases and J 5 bases; bases outside gene matches: 8. The germline CDR1 and CDR2 sequences are SGHRS and YFSETQ.

CDR3 nucleotides: TGTGCCAGCAGCTTAGACTCGATAGCGGGATACGAGCAGTACTTC. This codes for CASSLDSIAGYEQYF. The J gene is TRBJ2-7, the V gene TRBV7-8, with TRBD2 matching over 8 bases. The V gene end was trimmed by 1 base and the J gene end by 4 bases; junction bases not matched to a gene: 6. CDR3 length equals 15 residues. CDR1 is SGHVS, CDR2 FQNEAQ, per germline.

This rearrangement joins TRBV4-2 to TRBJ2-2, with 13 bases lining up with TRBD2. Germline CDR1 is LGHNA and CDR2 is YNFKEQ. V trimming: 2 bases; J trimming: 9 bases; junction bases outside the gene matches: 6. This CDR3 has 16 residues. DNA for the CDR3: TGTGCCAGCAGCCAACCGGGACTAGCGGGAAGTAGGGAGCTGTTTTTT. The encoded protein is CASSQPGLAGSRELFF.

V and J are TRBV27 and TRBJ2-5; D ambiguous. Germline V gene sequence: CDR1 MNHEY, CDR2 SMNVEV (reference sequence). The V end was cut by 3 bases, the J end by 2 bases, with 7 bases between. The CDR3 is 13 residues long. The CDR3 nucleotides are TGTGCCAGCAGTTTGGGCCTTCAAGAGACCCAGTACTTC. Translation gives CASSLGLQETQYF.

V is TRBV11-1 and J is TRBJ1-4; D call uncertain. Germline V gene lookup returns CDR1 SGHAT and CDR2 FQDESV (reference sequence). CDR3 length: 13 amino acids. Trimming pared 2 bases from V and 6 bases from J, leaving 7 bases between. CDR3 sequence (DNA): TGTGCCAGCAGCTTATCCCCAGATGAAAAACTGTTTTTT. As protein: CASSLSPDEKLFF.

The gene calls are TRBV6-5 and TRBJ2-5; D is undetermined. Trimming took off 6 bases at V and 5 bases at J, with 7 bases between the two ends. Germline V CDR1 and CDR2: MNHEY, SVGAGI. The CDR3 spans 11 residues. The CDR3 DNA reads as TGTGCCAGCAGCCACCGGGAGACCCAGTACTTC. The encoded protein is CASSHRETQYF.

The chain is built from TRBV15 and TRBJ2-7; tentative D call: TRBD1 (6 bases). Germline V gene sequence: CDR1 LNHNV, CDR2 YYDKDF (reference sequence). This CDR3 contains 15 residues. V lost 1 base, J lost 2 bases, and 12 bases lay in between. The CDR3 DNA follows: TGTGCCACCAGCAGAGGAGACAGGCTGACCTACGAGCAGTACTTC. Protein: CATSRGDRLTYEQYF.

This clone was seen only a few times. The genes are TRBV6-5 and TRBJ2-2; D possibly corresponds to TRBD2 (5 bases). With 5 bases removed from V and 2 bases from J, the gap between germline ends came to 9 bases. This CDR3 region has 14 residues. Germline lookup yields CDR1 MNHEY and CDR2 SVGAGI. Here the CDR3 DNA reads TGTGCCAGCAGTAGGACGGGAAACACCGGGGAGCTGTTTTTT. This sequence encodes CASSRTGNTGELFF.

The rearrangement uses TRBV29-1 and TRBJ2-3; 7 bases fit TRBD1. J lost 5 bases, V lost 7 bases, and 6 bases had no gene match. The germline V gene has CDR1 SQVTM and CDR2 ANQGSEA. The CDR3 consists of 12 residues. CDR3 DNA: TGCAGCGGAGGACAGGACCTAGATACGCAGTATTTT. The encoded protein is CSGGQDLDTQYF.

This chain joins TRBV5-6 and TRBJ2-7; 8 nucleotides line up with TRBD2. CDR3 size: 15 residues. The V and J ends lost 4 bases and 3 bases, in that order; junction bases with no gene match: 9. Per the germline V gene, CDR1 is SGHDT and CDR2 is YYEEEE. The CDR3 DNA reads as TGTGCCAGCAGCCAATCTGGACTAGCCTACTACGAGCAGTACTTC. Protein: CASSQSGLAYYEQYF.

The table lists this clone with a count of one. The chain has TRBV28 and TRBJ2-7; 9 positions match TRBD1. The V gene's germline CDR1 is MDHEN and CDR2 SYDVKM. The CDR3 totals 17 residues. The ends lost 3 bases at V and 4 bases at J; junction bases unmatched: 13. CDR3 residues: CASSFPQVGDREYEQYF. CDR3 nucleotides: TGTGCCAGCAGTTTCCCACAAGTGGGGGACAGGGAATACGAGCAGTACTTC.

The chain combines TRBV19 with TRBJ1-5; D not resolved. With 6 bases removed from V and 13 bases from J, the gap between germline ends came to 16 bases. The CDR3 extends over 12 amino acids. CDR1 is LNHDA, CDR2 SQIVND, per germline (reference sequence). In nucleotides, the CDR3 is TGTGCCAGTAGAAAGCAGGATGGCTCTCAGCATTTT. This sequence encodes CASRKQDGSQHF.

The rearrangement uses TRBV25-1 and TRBJ2-1; 12 bases fit TRBD2. V lost 5 bases, J lost 14 bases, and 13 bases stayed unmatched. Per the germline V gene, CDR1 is MGHDK and CDR2 is SYGVNS. The CDR3 extends over 15 amino acids. The CDR3 DNA reads TGTGCCAGCAGTCTAGCGGGAGGGACCCGAACGGAGAAGTTCTTC. This translates into CASSLAGGTRTEKFF. Variable domain in full (rest from reference TRBV25-1 and TRBJ2-1): EADIYQTPRYLVIGTGKKITLECSQTMGHDKMYWYQQDPGMELHLIHYSYGVNSTEKGDLSSESTVSRIRTEHFPLTLESARPSHTSQYLCASSLAGGTRTEKFFGPGTRLTVL.

CDR3 sequence: CAWAETENIQYF. DNA of the CDR3: TGTGCCTGGGCGGAGACAGAAAACATTCAGTACTTC. The chain employs TRBV30 and TRBJ2-4, with a weak D call TRBD1 (5 bases). The length of the CDR3 is 12 residues. CDR1 GTSNPN and CDR2 SVGIG come from the germline V gene (reference sequence). With 5 bases removed from V and 5 bases from J, the gap between germline ends came to 10 bases.

The chain combines TRBV13 with TRBJ1-3, with TRBD1 matching 7 bases. Germline V CDR1 and CDR2: PRHDT, FYEKMQ (reference sequence). With V trimmed by 5 bases and J by 4 bases, 8 bases remained unmatched. The CDR3 contains 15 residues. CDR3 nucleotides: TGTGCCAGCAGCCTCAGACAGGGACCCGGAAACACCATATATTTT. It is translated as CASSLRQGPGNTIYF.

The rearrangement links TRBV7-2 to TRBJ1-1; D unresolved. Germline assignment: CDR1 SGHTA and CDR2 FQGNSA. The V gene lost 1 base and the J gene lost 6 bases, with 12 bases spanning the gap. The CDR3 runs 14 residues. Here the CDR3 DNA reads TGTGCCAGCAGCTTAGTATCCTCCCGGGCTGAAGCTTTCTTT. It is translated as CASSLVSSRAEAFF.

This clone turned up a few times. The V and J genes are TRBV6-6 and TRBJ2-3; 7 nucleotides line up with TRBD1. The CDR3 contains 14 residues. V was clipped by 6 bases and J by 2 bases; unmatched bases: 5. Germline V gives CDR1 MNHNY, CDR2 SVGAGI (reference sequence). In DNA, the CDR3 is TGTGCCAGCAGGTTGGGACAGCACACAGATACGCAGTATTTT. This codes for CASRLGQHTDTQYF.

This chain uses TRBV19 with TRBJ2-3, with 12 bases lining up with TRBD2. Germline-derived CDR1 and CDR2 are LNHDA and SQIVND (reference sequence). Trimming removed 9 bases from V and 6 bases from J; junction bases left unmatched: 4. The CDR3 runs to 13 residues. The CDR3 DNA is TGTGCCAGCGGACTAGCGGGAAGTGATACGCAGTATTTT. It is translated as CASGLAGSDTQYF.

The chain carries TRBV30 and TRBJ2-3, with D perhaps matching TRBD2 (5 bases). The CDR3 is 14 residues long. V was trimmed by 0 bases and J by 2 bases, leaving 9 bases between them. From germline, CDR1 is GTSNPN and CDR2 SVGIG (reference sequence). The CDR3 region is CAWSVSGYTDTQYF. CDR3 in DNA: TGTGCCTGGAGTGTTTCGGGATACACAGATACGCAGTATTTT. The full variable domain, rest sourced from reference TRBV30 and TRBJ2-3, is SQTIHQWPATLVQPVGSPLSLECTVEGTSNPNLYWYRQAAGRGLQLLFYSVGIGQISSEVPQNLSASRPQDRQFILSSKKLLLSDSGFYLCAWSVSGYTDTQYFGPGTRLTVL.

The chain is built from TRBV7-2 and TRBJ2-3; 9 bases are shared with TRBD2. V shed 5 bases and J 2 bases; nucleotides not matched to a gene: 17. This CDR3 is 19 amino acids long. Germline lookup yields CDR1 SGHTA and CDR2 FQGNSA. CDR3 region: CASSPRTSEPRRNTDTQYF. The CDR3 coding sequence is TGTGCCAGCAGCCCAAGGACTAGCGAACCCCGGCGAAACACAGATACGCAGTATTTT.